The clone carrying this TCR beta chain was counted many times. Treatment: PENTA 11 planned treatment interruption arm or continuous ART arm. The TCR library was built from RNA with a 3' RACE protocol and unique molecular identifiers. TCRdb fed the 3' RACE reads into MiXCR, producing one record per CDR3 protein. Of roughly 15,000 distinct CDR3 sequences in the sample, around 3.4% were seen once. This sample is drawn from a study of HIV-infected children after antiretroviral therapy interruption. Background on the study: For the interruption arm, samples span week 0 through about 3 years after study end.

The sequencing here drew on CD45RO+ CD8+ T cells from PBMCs, pooled from several time points, taken from a donor given antiretroviral therapy, either interrupted or continuous. Subset of the sample: memory CD8+ CD45RO+ CD45RA- T cells. This receptor was identified in a pool of human donors with HIV.

The CDR3 coding sequence is TGTGCCAGCAGAAGTACTACTGGACAGGAATGGAGCGCTGAAGCTTTCTTT. As protein: CASRSTTGQEWSAEAFF. J is TRBJ1-1 and V is TRBV6-2 or TRBV6-3; TRBD1 matches at 7 bases. This CDR3 contains 17 residues. CDR1 is MNHEY, CDR2 SVGEGT, per germline. V was clipped by 6 bases and J by 6 bases; unmatched bases: 19.